What follows is one T cell receptor beta chain and its context. The antigen this receptor binds is unknown. No clone much larger than this one lies a single base away; base qualities are absent. The CDR3 goes from the cysteine to the phenylalanine over 15 residues. Here the CDR3 DNA is all that survives: 45 bases in frame from base 1. Relative to germline, V is missing 7 bases and J is missing 5 bases, with 10 bases of the junction outside any gene match. The germline V gene yields MNHNS for CDR1 and SASEGT for CDR2. Receptor libraries were prepared by the immunoSEQ multiplex PCR assay. TCRdb mirrors the immuneACCESS table, restricted to in-frame sequences. Some clones are absent from its copies; in checked studies, under half trace to an unresolved V gene, and the reason for the others is unknown. This sample comprises approximately 13,000 clones, more than 80% of them detected only once. The ten largest clones represent around 2.8% of the sample.

This sample was taken from a study of T cell changes during pregnancy in multiple sclerosis (dated by TCRdb to about 2019). Regarding the complete study: The study looked at changes in the T cell repertoire across pregnancy in women with multiple sclerosis.

Sequenced material: peripheral blood, taken in the second trimester of pregnancy. Recombination linked TRBV6-1 to TRBJ2-3, with TRBD1 identical over 9 junction bases. This sequence was found in a female donor in good health, enrolled as a control in a pregnancy study. The nucleotides read TGTGCCAGCACCAAAAGGGACAGGGTCAGAGATACGCAGTATTTT. This encodes CASTKRDRVRDTQYF.